Listed here is a single T cell receptor (beta chain). Its antigen remains unidentified. Primers for the PCR totalled 60 Vbeta and 13 Jbeta. Using immunoSEQ multiplex PCR, the repertoire was profiled, and TCRdb retains in-frame clones only, with some absent. This sample has about 130,000 clones; 83% occur once, and the top ten carry approximately 3.6%. The data are from a study of cytomegalovirus exposure and HLA in healthy donors. Per the germline V gene, CDR1 is SGDLS and CDR2 is YYNGEE. V shed 2 bases and J 5 bases; nucleotides not matched to a gene: 4. CDR3 length: 14 residues. The study's findings and limits: The authors later found most CMV-associated TCR beta chains appeared HLA-restricted. The authors later found TCR association rates varying by HLA locus, with DRB1 most and HLA-C fewest. Accurate predictions that matched the HLA-A and HLA-B alleles of most subjects were reportedly made from TCR beta sequences. When a later analysis compared HLA-associated TCR beta chains with equally common others, the HLA-associated chains turned out to be more clonally expanded and to have lower generation probabilities.

This sequence originates from a woman between 40 and 55 years old in good health and CMV-seropositive. The sequenced material came from PBMCs. The V and J genes are TRBV9 and TRBJ2-1; 7 positions match TRBD2. This CDR3 is CASSVTGGHNEQFF. CDR3 DNA: TGTGCCAGCAGCGTCACGGGAGGTCACAATGAGCAGTTCTTC.